This T cell receptor beta chain appears in the sequencing data of a study of long-term antiretroviral therapy in people with HIV (dated by TCRdb to between 2022 and 2023). For the study in its entirety: The earliest samples were collected roughly a decade before the 2015 WHO recommendation for immediate ART, at a time when ART was usually postponed until CD4 counts fell. This retrospective serial study examined whether starting ART and sustained HIV suppression were associated with changes in the composition and diversity of the TRB repertoire in peripheral blood. The cohort contributed under 200 cryopreserved PBMC samples from about 31 adults with confirmed HIV infection, collected serially over a mean of about 6 years (range 1-12). Eleven of the 30 participants with HIV were female. No cross-contamination during QIAcube processing turned up in test extractions that ran a monoclonal T-cell line alongside 33 polyclonal samples.

Inclusion was restricted to participants for whom at least one PBMC sample before ART initiation and at least two post-ART samples were available. Treatment was received in the United States of America by all participants with HIV. Before DNA extraction, cryopreserved samples containing about 0.95-10 million PBMC were thawed and washed. At the time of the earliest PBMC sample, participants with HIV were aged between roughly 20 and 60 years. Per participant, PBMC samples came from 1-4 timepoints prior to ART initiation and 2-8 timepoints following ART initiation, for a median of 7 samples. Serial HIV viral load, CD4+ T-cell count, ART history and demographic data were obtained for every participant. Genomic DNA was extracted from unsorted PBMC with a Qiagen kit on a QIAcube, with processing performed in batches of 12 samples. This clone was seen a single time. Its specific antigen is unknown. No base quality information exists; no much larger clone differs at one position.

The immunoSEQ hsTCRB v3.0 assay was used at survey level resolution to sequence the TRB variable region. The targeted TRB sequencing depth was roughly 40,000-55,000 T-cell genomes per sample. Pooled TRB libraries were sequenced on an Illumina MiSeq with a v3 150-cycle kit. The authors processed their data as follows. Analysis of repertoires was carried out in R inside a reproducible Nextflow workflow spanning QC, data transformation and analysis. Custom analyses were implemented in LymphoSeq2, an R package for AIRR-Seq data exploration. A handful of samples that produced fewer than 5000 total TRB sequences were removed, so 150 to 200 HIV repertoires were analyzed. Among the roughly 200 retained HIV repertoires, 59 were collected before ART initiation and 129 after ART initiation. Repertoires were downsampled to 5000 TRB nucleotide sequences, and summary statistics were averaged over 100 downsampling iterations. Only TRB sequences with CDR3 regions of at least seven amino acids were retained for analysis. A Shannon entropy-derived clonality score and the Gini coefficient were used to measure diversity. In the repertoire networks, any two of the top 5000 CDR3 amino acid sequences were connected whenever the two sequences differed by an edit distance of one. GLIPH2 predicted antigen specificity groups and MHC restriction for TRB CDR3 amino acid sequences. To flag known CMV, EBV, HIV or tissue antigen associations, CDR3 amino acid sequences were matched against VDJdb and McPAS-TCR. Pre-ART, post-ART and control groups were compared with Wilcoxon signed-rank tests and Holm-Bonferroni correction. TCRdb holds this immuneACCESS table with in-frame rearrangements only. Some clones are missing; in checked studies, unresolved V genes explain under half, and the rest has no known cause. Clonal size and the V and J genes are those of that table, whereas D and trimming came from the DNA. The sample yields approximately 25,000 clones; 60% to 85% were counted once. The ten largest clones represent around 10% of the sample.

What the research found in general, with its limitations: Narrower CDR3 length ranges were observed in HIV repertoires than in controls, and an antigen-experienced repertoire with only a slight naive shift after ART was suggested by the network structure. The samples span the years 2004 to 2017, and the ART regimens used at that time may not be as effective as current regimens. Inferences about post-ART repertoire changes were limited because no data were available on ART adherence, viral resistance or therapy changes. The repertoire was dominated across all time points by expanded TRB clones identified before ART initiation, although this dominance was seen to fluctuate and to decrease in many PLHIV after ART. Because pre-ART samples had limited cell numbers, unsorted PBMC were profiled rather than sorted CD4+ and CD8+ T cells. Since PBMC availability was limited, sequencing covered only the TCR beta chain, with no alpha chain pairing. ART initiation was associated with a significant increase in TRB diversity, but diversity stayed significantly below transplant donor controls even after long-term ART.

The receptor was derived from a man aged 30 to 39 with HIV. The source material was unsorted PBMCs, sampled 2.1 years after starting antiretroviral therapy.

DNA sequence: TGTGCCAGTAGTACGGCGGTGGGTCTCGAGCAGTACTTC. This encodes CASSTAVGLEQYF. The V and J segments used are TRBV19 and TRBJ2-7; a confident D gene designation cannot be given. The CDR3 spans 13 residues, from the cysteine through the phenylalanine. The kept DNA is CDR3 alone, 39 bases in frame from the first base. CDR1 LNHDA and CDR2 SQIVND were looked up in the germline V gene (reference sequence). V is clipped by 4 bases and J by 6 bases, and the sequence between their germline boundaries is 13 bases long.